This note documents a single T cell receptor beta chain sequence. Its antigen remains undetermined. No clone much larger than this one lies a single base away; base qualities are absent. This record comes from a study of shared clonotypes between healthy human individuals (dated by TCRdb to about 2020). Study-wide context: The cohort comprised two women and a few men aged 18 to 49 years. Per donor, three plates each were used for CD4 naive and CD4 memory, two for CD8 naive, and one for CD8 memory. To estimate repertoire size and how much clonotype sharing occurs between individuals, the study deeply sequenced the blood TCR repertoires of five or six healthy adults. To increase sequencing depth and limit assay-specific biases, different laboratories used diverse techniques to prepare libraries and sequence TCR repertoires. Leukapheresis yielded between about 0.94 and 8.9 billion PBMCs per donor. Summary of the overall study and its limitations: Because the study included a small number of donors, the genetic and exposure-history diversity represented was limited. Across four donors, approximately 5% of naive CD4, approximately 3.6% of naive CD8, about 2% of memory CD4, and approximately 0.42% of memory CD8 clonotypes were shared. Sampling was limited to blood, and TCR repertoires in tissue likely differ from TCR repertoires in blood. Larger estimated clonotype richness was generally found for naive subsets than for memory subsets. Incomplete sequencing was indicated by rarefaction of sorted-subset datasets, despite the large sequencing depth. Based on pairwise subsampling, the degree of clonotype sharing among donors was expected to be affected by sequencing depth. Compared with non-shared clonotypes, clonotypes shared by all four sorted-subset donors had higher generation probabilities.

Donors were healthy HIV-negative adults with no recently reported acute infections or vaccinations. Every donor was a Caucasian adult living in Nashville, Tennessee, USA. CD4+ T cells were enriched by magnetic negative selection, after which naive cells were positively selected on CD45RA and the negative fraction was taken as the memory subset. After blood collection by leukapheresis, PBMCs were isolated using Ficoll-Histopaque density gradient centrifugation and then cryopreserved in the vapor phase of liquid nitrogen. Analytical flow cytometry was used to check the purity and quantity of every magnetically sorted T cell population. Each sorted fraction had its genomic DNA isolated and then quantified by UV absorbance on a Nanodrop 2000c. TCR CDR3 regions were amplified from genomic DNA by multiplex PCR using the deep immunoSEQ assay. Extracted genomic DNA from each cell subset was distributed evenly across all wells of several immunoSEQ 96-well plates, and each plate was treated as a replicate. For sorted subsets, each replicate PCR was loaded with around 200 ng genomic DNA, equivalent to roughly 30,000 T cell genomes. Purified libraries were measured with a Qubit 3.0 fluorometer, size-checked on a Bioanalyzer 2100, and measured again with the KAPA Library Quantification kit. Every immunoSEQ 96-well plate was sequenced on a dedicated single-read 150-cycle Illumina NextSeq 550 flow cell. The authors' pipeline ran thus. Because only junctional sequences without quality scores were contained in the immunoSEQ output, filtering matching that applied to full-length reads could not be performed. Sequences were annotated with PyIR, a Python wrapper for IgBLAST v1.9, and V/J genes and CDR3 were assigned using IMGT germline references. Reads were filtered out if the reads had weak V/J assignments (E-value above 1e-6), no CDR3, stop codons, out-of-frame junctions, or ambiguous translated residues. V3J clonotypes were defined as sequences sharing an identical inferred V gene, J gene, and CDR3 amino acid sequence. Percentage overlap between repertoires was calculated by dividing the number of shared unique clonotypes by the size of the smaller repertoire. RTK rarefaction, the Chao1 estimator, and Recon v2.1 estimates of unobserved clonotypes were used to assess repertoire richness. Generation probabilities for all TCRbeta clonotypes obtained by the gDNA method from a handful of donors were computed using OLGA. Not all clones reach the TCRdb copy of this immuneACCESS table, which keeps in-frame sequences only. Checked studies attribute under half of the gap to unresolved V genes and leave the rest unexplained. The V and J calls and the clone size are those of that table, but D and trimming were determined from the DNA. The sample table shows over a million clones, and 75% to 85% are seen once. The top ten constitute 0.5% to 0.6% of the sample.

For this chain, trimming is 6 bases at the V end and 5 bases at the J end, and the number of junction bases without a gene match is 7. The CDR3 measures 14 amino acids from cysteine to phenylalanine. Only the CDR3 DNA stays, 42 bases, in frame from base 1. CDR1 and CDR2, per the germline V gene, are MNHEY and SVGAGI. This TCR derives from a man aged 18-30 years in good health. Some clones in this sample may be carry-over from other donors' samples. Specimen: memory CD4+ T cells from PBMCs. Taken with the paper, the label for cell subset or site translates to: CD45RA-negative fraction. The rearranged segments are TRBV6-5 and TRBJ1-3; 7 central nucleotides agree with TRBD1. DNA sequence: TGTGCCAGCAGCCACCGGGACAGCAGAAACACCATATATTTT. It translates as CASSHRDSRNTIYF.